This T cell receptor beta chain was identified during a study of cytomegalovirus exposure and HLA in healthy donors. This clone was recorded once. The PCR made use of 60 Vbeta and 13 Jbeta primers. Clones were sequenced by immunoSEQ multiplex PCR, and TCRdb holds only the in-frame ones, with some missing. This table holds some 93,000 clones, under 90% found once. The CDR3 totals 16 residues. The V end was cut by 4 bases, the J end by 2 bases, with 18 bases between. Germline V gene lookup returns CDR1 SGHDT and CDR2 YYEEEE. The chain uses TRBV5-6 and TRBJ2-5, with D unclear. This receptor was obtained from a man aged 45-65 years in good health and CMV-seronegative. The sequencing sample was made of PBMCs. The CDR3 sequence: CASSEVDNPPQETQYF. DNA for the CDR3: TGTGCCAGCAGCGAAGTTGACAACCCTCCTCAAGAGACCCAGTACTTC.